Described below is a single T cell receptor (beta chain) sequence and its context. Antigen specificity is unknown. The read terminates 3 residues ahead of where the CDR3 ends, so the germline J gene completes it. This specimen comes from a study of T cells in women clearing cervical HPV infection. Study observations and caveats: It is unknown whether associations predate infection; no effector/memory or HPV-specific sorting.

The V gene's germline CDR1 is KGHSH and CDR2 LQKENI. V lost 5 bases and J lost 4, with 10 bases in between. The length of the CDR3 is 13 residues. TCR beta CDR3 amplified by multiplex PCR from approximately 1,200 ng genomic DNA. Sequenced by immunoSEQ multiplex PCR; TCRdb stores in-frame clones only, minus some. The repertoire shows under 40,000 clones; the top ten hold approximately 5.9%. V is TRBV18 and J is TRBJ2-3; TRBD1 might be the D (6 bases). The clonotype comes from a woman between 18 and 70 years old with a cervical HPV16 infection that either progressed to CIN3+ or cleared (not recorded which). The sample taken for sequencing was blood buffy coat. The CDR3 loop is CASSRGMADTQYF. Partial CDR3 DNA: TGTGCCAGCTCAAGGGGGATGGCAGATACG.